Many counts were recorded for the clone carrying this T cell receptor beta chain. Its antigen remains unknown. This beta chain came through as a stray read in a library set up for alpha chains, and its size says little. Via MiXCR, TCRdb re-called the 5' RACE reads, giving one row per CDR3 protein. The sample contains about 8,100 distinct CDR3 sequences, approximately 12% of which appear only once. The data were taken from a study of spatial heterogeneity in lung cancer. Study-level points and caveats: Within tumors, counts of expanded alpha and beta TCRs tracked tumor mutation counts.

Noted time point: sample taken at primary tumor resection. The V gene's germline CDR1 is DFQATT and CDR2 SNEGSKA (reference sequence). This CDR3 has 14 residues. V was shortened by 5 bases and J by 4 bases, with 18 bases between the two germline ends. The sequenced sample was lung tumor tissue, obtained at surgery. The chain combines TRBV20-1 with TRBJ2-7, with D unclear. The clonotype originates from a male donor with early-stage non-small cell lung cancer. The DNA of the CDR3 is TGCAGTGCTGCAGCCCGTTTCCCCCCATACGAGCAGTACTTC. Protein sequence: CSAAARFPPYEQYF.